One sample yielded the 27 T cell receptor beta chains listed below, sequenced in a study of T cells in Graves' hyperthyroidism and ophthalmopathy. TCR beta CDR3 region amplification was performed from RNA transcripts. First-round RT-PCR targeting the TCR CDR3 was performed with the HTBI primer set. MiXCR, applied by TCRdb to the multiplex PCR reads, yields one record per CDR3 protein. Among about 600,000 distinct CDR3 sequences listed, approximately 14% were seen once. The sequencing sample was made of blood. Receptors originate from a woman in her late teens or twenties with Graves' ophthalmopathy.

This clonotype was observed a handful of times. The chain uses TRBV11-2 and TRBJ1-5; tentative D call: TRBD1 (6 bases). CDR3 length equals 16 residues. With 5 bases removed from V and 6 bases from J, the gap between germline ends came to 20 bases. Germline V gene sequence: CDR1 SGHAT, CDR2 FQNNGV. CDR3 amino acids: CASSPGGQGYGQPQHF. The CDR3, as DNA: TGTGCCAGCAGCCCCGGGGGGCAGGGGTACGGTCAGCCCCAGCATTTT.

Remarks on this clonotype: This clone may be a read error of a much larger clone one base away. The V and J genes are TRBV7-3 and TRBJ2-7; 11 bases fit TRBD1. This CDR3 comprises 13 residues. Germline-derived CDR1 and CDR2 are SGHTA and FQGTGA. This CDR3 is CASPGQGAYEQHF. The CDR3 bases are TGTGCCAGCCCAGGACAGGGGGCCTACGAGCAGCACTTC.

In this sample, this clonotype turned up many times. An end of the junction differs from the germline gene, which may be a read error. The rearrangement links TRBV13 to TRBJ1-1; D gene ambiguous. Germline lookup yields CDR1 PRHDT and CDR2 FYEKMQ (reference sequence). The CDR3 runs to 14 residues. The CDR3 DNA follows: TGTGCCAGCAGCTTATATCGGCAGAACCCTGAAGCTTTCTTT. It encodes CASSLYRQNPEAFF.

The chain couples TRBV20-1 to TRBJ2-1; 11 nucleotides agree with TRBD2. The CDR3 has 21 amino acids. Germline V lookup: CDR1 DFQATT, CDR2 SNEGSKA (reference sequence). The trim removed 1 base at V and 0 bases at J, leaving 17 bases unmatched. The CDR3 spells CSARALGGLAATPSSYNEQFF. CDR3 DNA sequence: TGCAGTGCTAGAGCCCTCGGGGGACTAGCGGCTACCCCTAGCTCCTACAATGAGCAGTTCTTC.

This clonotype was detected ten times or more. The chain is built from TRBV7-2 and TRBJ1-3, with a weak D call TRBD1 (6 bases). Trimming took off 5 bases at V and 0 bases at J, with 11 bases between the two ends. Germline V gene lookup returns CDR1 SGHTA and CDR2 FQGNSA. This CDR3 contains 15 residues. CDR3 sequence reads: CASSRQAISGNTIYF. The CDR3 coding sequence is TGTGCCAGCAGCCGACAGGCGATCTCTGGAAACACCATATATTTT.

The chain recombines TRBV9 with TRBJ2-6; D is possibly TRBD1 or TRBD2 (6 bases each). The V end lost 0 bases, the J end lost 4 bases, and 11 bases lay between the germline ends. The CDR3 consists of 16 residues. Germline CDR1 reads SGDLS; CDR2 reads YYNGEE. CDR3 loop: CASSVGGAEGANVLTF. CDR3 DNA sequence: TGTGCCAGCAGCGTAGGGGGGGCGGAGGGGGCCAACGTCCTGACTTTC.

This clonotype was counted at least ten times. This chain joins TRBV4-2 and TRBJ2-7; 11 positions agree with TRBD2. J lost 3 bases, V lost 3 bases, and 4 bases had no gene match. The germline V gene has CDR1 LGHNA and CDR2 YNFKEQ. The CDR3 is 15 residues long. The CDR3 region has the DNA TGTGCCAGCAGCCACGGGACTAGCGGAAACTACGAGCAGTACTTC. This sequence encodes CASSHGTSGNYEQYF.

This clonotype was found once. The J gene is TRBJ2-7, the V gene TRBV4-1, with D perhaps given as TRBD1 or TRBD2 (5 bases each). CDR3 length equals 16 residues. V gave up 2 bases and J gave up 3 bases, with 17 bases separating them. The germline V gene has CDR1 MGHRA and CDR2 YSYEKL. The chain's CDR3 is CASSQPTRTRGYEQYF. CDR3 DNA sequence: TGCGCCAGCAGCCAACCGACCCGGACGAGGGGCTACGAGCAGTACTTC.

The gene calls are TRBV7-3 and TRBJ1-6, with a possible D match to TRBD1 (5 bases). Deletions cut 2 bases from V and 5 bases from J, with 10 bases between. CDR3 length equals 15 residues. Germline CDR1 and CDR2: SGHTA and FQGTGA. The DNA for the CDR3 is TGTGCCAGCAGCTTAGAGACAGCACATAATTCACCCCTCCACTTT. Its translation: CASSLETAHNSPLHF.

This rearrangement joins TRBV12-3 or TRBV12-4 to TRBJ2-7; D gene unclear. CDR3 length: 13 residues. The V end was cut by 11 bases, the J end by 2 bases, with 16 bases between. CDR3 in DNA: TGTGCCCAACAACCGGATGGAACCTACGAGCAGTACTTC. It translates to CAQQPDGTYEQYF.

The rearrangement joins TRBV7-9 to TRBJ2-1, with D perhaps matching TRBD1 or TRBD2 (5 bases each). The CDR3 extends over 17 amino acids. Trimming shortened V by 6 bases and J by 0 bases, and 18 bases separated the two germline ends. CDR1 and CDR2 (germline): SEHNR, FQNEAQ (reference sequence). In DNA, the CDR3 is TGTGCCAGCAGATCCAGGGAGAGCAAGAGCTCCTACAATGAGCAGTTCTTC. Amino acids: CASRSRESKSSYNEQFF.

This clonotype was seen repeatedly, ten times or more. This chain joins TRBV11-2 and TRBJ2-3, with D hard to call. The CDR3 spans 15 residues. Per the germline V gene, CDR1 is SGHAT and CDR2 is FQNNGV. V was trimmed by 4 bases and J by 0 bases, leaving 11 bases between them. This CDR3 reads CASSSPRPSTDTQYF. DNA of the CDR3: TGTGCCAGCAGCTCCCCCCGGCCGAGCACAGATACGCAGTATTTT.

This clonotype was seen ten or more times. The chain has TRBV10-3 and TRBJ1-4, with D possibly being TRBD1 (5 bases). CDR1 and CDR2 from the germline V gene are ENHRY and SYGVKD. The CDR3 extends over 16 amino acids. Trimming shortened V by 0 bases and J by 3 bases, and 11 bases separated the two germline ends. CDR3 amino acids: CAISESTGRANEKLFF. DNA of the CDR3: TGTGCCATCAGTGAGTCAACAGGCCGGGCTAATGAAAAACTGTTTTTT.

This chain joins TRBV19 and TRBJ2-1, with D unclear. This CDR3 is 12 amino acids long. V was clipped by 3 bases and J by 15 bases, with 15 bases between them. Germline V gene data show CDR1 as LNHDA and CDR2 as SQIVND (reference sequence). The DNA for the CDR3 is TGTGCCAGTAGTATCCCTGCCGAGACTTGGTTCTTC. It encodes CASSIPAETWFF.

This clonotype was seen many times. J is TRBJ1-1 and V is TRBV13, with a tentative D call TRBD1 (5 bases). Trimming pared 0 bases from V and 6 bases from J, leaving 17 bases between. Germline CDR1 PRHDT, CDR2 FYEKMQ (reference sequence). CDR3 length equals 16 residues. In DNA, the CDR3 is TGTGCCAGCAGCTTAGGGTCGGCAGGGTTTAGGGCTGAAGCTTTCTTT. Amino acid sequence: CASSLGSAGFRAEAFF.

For this clonotype: A much larger clone lies a single base off, so this may be a read error. The CDR3 DNA follows: TGTGCCAGCAGCTCGGGACAGGGGGTTGAAAAACTGTTTTTT. It specifies CASSSGQGVEKLFF. The rearrangement joins TRBV11-3 to TRBJ1-4, with 11 bases aligning to TRBD1. CDR3 length: 14 amino acids. The J segment lost 7 bases and the V segment lost 4 bases, leaving 2 bases of the junction unmatched. The germline V gene has CDR1 SGHNT and CDR2 YENEEA.

The sample holds many counts of this clonotype. This sequence joins TRBV28 and TRBJ2-5; D remains unclear. This CDR3 is built from 14 residues. The V end lost 4 bases, the J end lost 1 base, and 10 bases lay between the germline ends. Germline values: CDR1 MDHEN, CDR2 SYDVKM. CDR3 bases: TGTGCCAGCAGTTCTCTCGTATTCCAAGAGACCCAGTACTTC. This encodes CASSSLVFQETQYF.

This clonotype was detected ten times or more. This chain uses TRBV7-8 with TRBJ1-1; 8 bases match TRBD1. The germline V gene has CDR1 SGHVS and CDR2 FQNEAQ. J lost 11 bases, V lost 5 bases, and 16 bases had no gene match. This CDR3 comprises 15 residues. The CDR3 loop is CASSPDRGEMVGAFF. For the CDR3, the DNA is TGTGCCAGCAGCCCTGACAGGGGAGAAATGGTTGGGGCTTTCTTT.

This clonotype was recorded many times. J is TRBJ2-5 and V is TRBV2, with D tentatively TRBD2 (7 bases). The CDR3 totals 13 residues. Germline CDR1 SNHLY, CDR2 FYNNEI. Trimming took 0 bases from V and 10 from J, leaving 12 bases between them. The CDR3 loop reads CASSEAGGANQYF. Written as DNA, the CDR3 is TGTGCCAGCAGTGAAGCAGGGGGGGCGAACCAGTACTTC.

This clonotype was recorded many times. The genes are TRBV27 and TRBJ2-3; 9 bases match TRBD1. The CDR3 consists of 13 residues. Trimming removed 10 bases from V and 2 bases from J; junction bases left unmatched: 4. CDR1 and CDR2 (germline): MNHEY, SMNVEV (reference sequence). The CDR3: CAIGTGITDTQYF. The CDR3, as DNA: TGTGCCATCGGGACAGGGATCACAGATACGCAGTATTTT.

This clonotype was detected a few times. The V and J genes are TRBV20-1 and TRBJ2-2, with 8 bases matching TRBD2. V was clipped by 1 base and J by 4 bases; unmatched bases: 5. Germline assignment: CDR1 DFQATT and CDR2 SNEGSKA (reference sequence). The CDR3 consists of 15 residues. CDR3 loop: CSARGRGATTGELFF. In DNA, the CDR3 is TGCAGTGCTAGAGGGCGGGGGGCGACCACCGGGGAGCTGTTTTTT.

In DNA form, the CDR3 reads TGCGCCAGCAGCTTCACTAGCCTCTACGAGCAGTACTTC. Protein sequence: CASSFTSLYEQYF. The chain couples TRBV5-1 to TRBJ2-7, with a weak D call TRBD2 (6 bases). The V gene lost 2 bases and the J gene lost 3 bases, with 9 bases spanning the gap. The CDR3 covers 13 residues. The germline V gene has CDR1 SGHRS and CDR2 YFSETQ.

This clonotype came up many times. V usage is TRBV15 and J usage is TRBJ1-2; D remains unclear. Trimming shortened V by 0 bases and J by 4 bases, and 9 bases separated the two germline ends. The CDR3 sequence is 14 residues long. Germline lookup yields CDR1 LNHNV and CDR2 YYDKDF (reference sequence). The CDR3 DNA is TGTGCCACCAGCAGAGAAGTAGGTAGCTATGGCTACACCTTC. The encoded protein is CATSREVGSYGYTF. Full variable domain (remainder filled in from reference TRBV15 and TRBJ1-2): DAMVIQNPRYQVTQFGKPVTLSCSQTLNHNVMYWYQQKSSQAPKLLFHYYDKDFNNEADTPDNFQSRRPNTSFCFLDIRSPGLGDTAMYLCATSREVGSYGYTFGSGTRLTVV.

This clonotype was detected ten times or more. The chain has TRBV6-1 and TRBJ1-1; 10 bases are a match to TRBD1. Germline V lookup: CDR1 MNHNS, CDR2 SASEGT. The CDR3 has 16 amino acids. V gave up 8 bases and J gave up 0 bases; unmatched junction bases: 9. The CDR3 is CASYLPTGGLNTEAFF. CDR3 DNA: TGTGCCAGCTATCTTCCGACAGGGGGCTTGAACACTGAAGCTTTCTTT.

This clonotype has ten or more counts. The gene calls are TRBV12-5 and TRBJ2-1, with a possible D match to TRBD1 (5 bases). Trimming took off 6 bases at V and 1 base at J, with 7 bases between the two ends. Germline V lookup: CDR1 LGHNT, CDR2 FRNRAP. The CDR3 runs to 13 residues. The CDR3 protein is CASGQGSYNEQFF. In DNA form, the CDR3 reads TGTGCTAGTGGCCAGGGTTCCTACAATGAGCAGTTCTTC.

This clonotype occurred many times. The rearrangement uses TRBV6-1 and TRBJ2-5; D possibly corresponds to TRBD2 (5 bases). The CDR3 runs 12 residues. V lost 10 bases and J 1 base, leaving 10 bases between the germline ends. Germline V gives CDR1 MNHNS, CDR2 SASEGT. CDR3 sequence (DNA): TGTGCCACCGGACTCACCCAAGAGACCCAGTACTTC. Its translation is CATGLTQETQYF.

Many counts were recorded for this clonotype. This chain uses TRBV10-3 with TRBJ2-3; D not resolved. This CDR3 is 16 amino acids long. Per germline, CDR1 ENHRY and CDR2 SYGVKD. V was clipped by 4 bases and J by 1 base, with 15 bases between them. CDR3 bases: TGTGCCATCAGTGGGCCGGTGTCCCAGGGCACAGATACGCAGTATTTT. This codes for CAISGPVSQGTDTQYF.